This is a list of T cell receptor beta chains from one sample in a study of blood T cell repertoires in COVID-19. Libraries were prepared by immunoSEQ multiplex PCR; TCRdb keeps only in-frame clonotypes and omits some of them. The sample includes fewer than 250,000 clones, about four fifths of them seen just once. The sample was PBMCs or T cells enriched from blood (not recorded which). All receptors derive from a woman between 35 and 50 years old who had been exposed to COVID-19. Each CDR3 is given with its conserved first and last residue. D genes are given only for firm matches. Some rows mark clone size as missing; the rest say once, few, many or name a class of expanded clone.

v_call: TRBV5-4
clone_size: NA
d_call: TRBD2
j_call: TRBJ2-3
cdr3_aa: CASSLSGGADTQYF
cdr3_nt: TGTGCCAGCAGCCTAAGCGGGGGGGCAGATACGCAGTATTTT

v_call: TRBV5-4
clone_size: NA
d_call: NA
j_call: TRBJ1-1
cdr3_aa: CASSLDASAGLNTEAFF
cdr3_nt: TGTGCCAGCAGCTTGGATGCGAGTGCAGGGTTGAACACTGAAGCTTTCTTT

v_call: TRBV6-5
clone_size: NA
d_call: NA
j_call: TRBJ2-4
cdr3_aa: CASRAPGGGKNIQYF
cdr3_nt: TGTGCCAGCAGGGCCCCTGGGGGCGGCAAAAACATTCAGTACTTC

v_call: TRBV6-5
clone_size: NA
d_call: NA
j_call: TRBJ2-2
cdr3_aa: CASKRRRGELFF
cdr3_nt: TGTGCCAGCAAACGGCGGCGGGGGGAGCTGTTTTTT

v_call: TRBV9
clone_size: once
d_call: TRBD1
j_call: TRBJ1-1
cdr3_aa: CASSVGYGTGPEAFF
cdr3_nt: TGTGCCAGCAGCGTAGGATACGGGACAGGGCCTGAAGCTTTCTTT

v_call: TRBV3-1/TRBV3-2
clone_size: NA
d_call: NA
j_call: TRBJ2-1
cdr3_aa: CASSHNFGAALILLSSYNEQFF
cdr3_nt: TGTGCCAGCAGCCATAATTTTGGCGCGGCCCTGATCCTCCTGAGCTCCTACAATGAGCAGTTCTTC

v_call: TRBV28
clone_size: NA
d_call: TRBD1
j_call: TRBJ1-2
cdr3_aa: CASSSIRQGIYGYTF
cdr3_nt: TGTGCCAGCAGTTCCATAAGACAGGGGATCTATGGCTACACCTTC

v_call: TRBV4-1
clone_size: once
d_call: NA
j_call: TRBJ1-5
cdr3_aa: CASSQDMDTAYQPQHF
cdr3_nt: TGCGCCAGCAGCCAAGATATGGATACAGCCTATCAGCCCCAGCATTTT

v_call: TRBV11-3
clone_size: NA
d_call: NA
j_call: TRBJ2-3
cdr3_aa: CASSLMFTDTQYF
cdr3_nt: TGTGCCAGCAGCCTAATGTTCACAGATACGCAGTATTTT

v_call: TRBV5-1
clone_size: NA
d_call: NA
j_call: TRBJ1-4
cdr3_aa: CASSLSPAGEDEKLFF
cdr3_nt: TGCGCCAGCAGCTTGTCCCCCGCTGGGGAGGATGAAAAACTGTTTTTT

v_call: TRBV20-1
clone_size: NA
d_call: TRBD1
j_call: TRBJ1-2
cdr3_aa: CSASAGTGGLMRGYTF
cdr3_nt: TGCAGTGCTAGTGCCGGGACAGGGGGCTTAATGAGGGGCTACACCTTC

v_call: TRBV6-1
clone_size: NA
d_call: NA
j_call: TRBJ1-1
cdr3_aa: CASSEWGENTEAFF
cdr3_nt: TGTGCCAGCAGTGAATGGGGGGAGAACACTGAAGCTTTCTTT

v_call: TRBV19
clone_size: NA
d_call: NA
j_call: TRBJ1-5
cdr3_aa: CASSIMSTSLNQPQHF
cdr3_nt: TGTGCCAGTAGTATAATGTCCACCAGTCTCAATCAGCCCCAGCATTTT

v_call: TRBV18
clone_size: NA
d_call: TRBD2
j_call: TRBJ2-5
cdr3_aa: CASSPFGTSGGQETQYF
cdr3_nt: TGTGCCAGCTCACCCTTCGGGACTAGCGGGGGCCAAGAGACCCAGTACTTC

v_call: TRBV30
clone_size: NA
d_call: NA
j_call: TRBJ1-2
cdr3_aa: CAWSTMDSGGYTF
cdr3_nt: TGTGCCTGGAGTACCATGGACTCGGGGGGCTACACCTTC

v_call: TRBV7-2
clone_size: NA
d_call: NA
j_call: TRBJ2-1
cdr3_aa: CASSTPPYYNEQFF
cdr3_nt: TGTGCCAGCAGCACTCCTCCCTACTACAATGAGCAGTTCTTC

v_call: TRBV4-1
clone_size: NA
d_call: TRBD1
j_call: TRBJ1-2
cdr3_aa: CASSRDREDYGYTF
cdr3_nt: TGCGCCAGCAGCCGGGACAGGGAGGACTATGGCTACACCTTC

v_call: TRBV7-9
clone_size: NA
d_call: TRBD2
j_call: TRBJ2-2
cdr3_aa: CASSQQRGGAGELFF
cdr3_nt: TGTGCCAGCAGCCAGCAGCGGGGGGGCGCCGGGGAGCTGTTTTTT

v_call: TRBV10-3
clone_size: NA
d_call: TRBD1
j_call: TRBJ1-2
cdr3_aa: CAISDTSGGQSFNYGYTF
cdr3_nt: TGTGCCATCAGTGACACCTCAGGGGGACAGTCTTTTAACTATGGCTACACCTTC

v_call: TRBV19
clone_size: NA
d_call: TRBD1
j_call: TRBJ1-1
cdr3_aa: CASILGQGAGSEAFF
cdr3_nt: TGTGCCAGTATCCTCGGACAGGGGGCAGGTAGTGAAGCTTTCTTT